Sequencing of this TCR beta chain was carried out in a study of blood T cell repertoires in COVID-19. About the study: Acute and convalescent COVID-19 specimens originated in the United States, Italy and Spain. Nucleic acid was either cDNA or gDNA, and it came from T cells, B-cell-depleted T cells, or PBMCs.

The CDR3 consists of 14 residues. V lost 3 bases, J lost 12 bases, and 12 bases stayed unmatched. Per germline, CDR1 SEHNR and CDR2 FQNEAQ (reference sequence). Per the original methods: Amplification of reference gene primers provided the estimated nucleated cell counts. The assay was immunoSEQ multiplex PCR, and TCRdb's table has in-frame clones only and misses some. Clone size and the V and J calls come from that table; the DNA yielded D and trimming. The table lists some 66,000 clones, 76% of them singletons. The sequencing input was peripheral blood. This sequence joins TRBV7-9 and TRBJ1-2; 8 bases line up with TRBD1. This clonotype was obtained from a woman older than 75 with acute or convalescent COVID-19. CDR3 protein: CASSFSDRVLEHTF. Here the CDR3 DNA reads TGTGCCAGCAGCTTTTCGGACAGGGTGTTGGAACACACCTTC.